These T cell receptor beta chains were read from a single sample in a study of blood T cell repertoires in COVID-19. The table came from immunoSEQ multiplex PCR; TCRdb's copy has only in-frame clones and leaves some out. The sample lists about 270,000 clones, roughly 91% seen once, with 2.3% in the top ten. The material sequenced was PBMCs or T cells enriched from blood (not recorded which). The receptors were sampled from a woman between 40 and 50 years old with acute COVID-19. Both conserved end residues are part of each CDR3. D genes are given only for firm matches. Part of the rows lack a size; the others show once, few, many or a class for expanded clones.

j_call v_call d_call clone_size cdr3_aa cdr3_nt
TRBJ1-5 TRBV7-3 NA NA CASSSHRVGDQPQHF TGTGCCAGCAGCTCCCACAGGGTAGGTGATCAGCCCCAGCATTTT
TRBJ2-7 TRBV2 NA NA CASSLRGLTYEQYF TGTGCCAGCAGCCTCAGGGGCTTGACCTACGAGCAGTACTTC
TRBJ1-1 TRBV4-1 NA NA CASSQPPPGNTEAFF TGCGCCAGCAGCCAGCCGCCGCCCGGGAACACTGAAGCTTTCTTT
TRBJ2-7 TRBV28 TRBD2 NA CASSSSGEGNGEQYF TGTGCCAGCAGTTCTAGCGGGGAGGGAAACGGCGAGCAGTACTTC
TRBJ1-1 TRBV28 NA NA CASSPGNTEAFF TGTGCCAGCAGCCCGGGTAACACTGAAGCTTTCTTT
TRBJ2-3 TRBV5-1 TRBD2 NA CASSLTSGGSFSTDTQYF TGCGCCAGCAGCTTAACTAGCGGGGGGTCCTTCTCGACAGATACGCAGTATTTT
TRBJ1-1 TRBV12-5 NA NA CASGLLIREPFF TGTGCTAGTGGTTTGCTAATCCGAGAACCTTTCTTT
TRBJ2-1 TRBV4-2 TRBD2 few CASSQSSGGAVEQFF TGTGCCAGCAGCCAATCTAGCGGGGGGGCGGTTGAGCAGTTCTTC
TRBJ1-5 TRBV7-2 NA NA CASSLGGQSNQPQHF TGTGCCAGCAGCTTAGGAGGACAGAGCAATCAGCCCCAGCATTTT
TRBJ1-4 TRBV12-3/TRBV12-4 TRBD1 few CASNPDRGRKLFF TGTGCCAGCAACCCCGACAGGGGGCGAAAACTGTTTTTT
TRBJ1-6 TRBV5-1 NA NA CASSLEGNNSPLHF TGCGCCAGCAGCTTAGAGGGTAATAATTCACCCCTCCACTTT
TRBJ2-7 TRBV9 TRBD2 NA CASSVGPSGGEEQYF TGTGCCAGCAGCGTAGGTCCTAGCGGGGGGGAGGAGCAGTACTTC
TRBJ2-3 TRBV5-4 TRBD1 once CASSRDRAFTDTQYF TGTGCCAGCAGCAGGGACAGGGCCTTCACAGATACGCAGTATTTT
TRBJ1-1 TRBV29-1 TRBD1 NA CSVKAQGVNTEAFF TGCAGCGTCAAAGCCCAGGGGGTAAACACTGAAGCTTTCTTT
TRBJ1-1 TRBV12-3/TRBV12-4 NA NA CASTRLNTEAFF TGTGCCAGCACACGGTTGAACACTGAAGCTTTCTTT
TRBJ1-1 TRBV2 NA NA CASRSRTRTTEAFF TGTGCCAGCAGATCGCGTACTCGTACCACTGAAGCTTTCTTT
TRBJ1-6 TRBV6-1 NA NA CASSARQTSGNSPLHF TGTGCCAGCAGTGCTCGCCAGACAAGCGGGAATTCACCCCTCCACTTT
TRBJ1-1 TRBV29-1 TRBD1 NA CSVEDWDREGTEAFF TGCAGCGTTGAAGATTGGGACAGGGAGGGGACTGAAGCTTTCTTT
TRBJ1-6 TRBV2 NA NA CASSEDSYNSPLHF TGTGCCAGCAGTGAGGACAGTTATAATTCACCCCTCCACTTT
TRBJ1-1 TRBV28 NA NA CASNPGGVNTEAFF TGTGCCAGTAACCCTGGGGGGGTGAACACTGAAGCTTTCTTT
TRBJ2-7 TRBV11-2 NA NA CASSPRGGYEQYF TGTGCCAGCAGCCCCCGAGGGGGTTACGAGCAGTACTTC
TRBJ1-3 TRBV28 NA NA CASSQPQGTGNTIYF TGTGCCAGCAGTCAACCCCAGGGGACTGGAAACACCATATATTTT
TRBJ2-2 TRBV6-5 NA NA CATGSGDTGELFF TGTGCCACGGGTTCGGGGGACACCGGGGAGCTGTTTTTT
TRBJ2-1 TRBV6-5 TRBD2 NA CASSYSSGGAYEQFF TGTGCCAGCAGTTACTCCAGCGGGGGGGCCTATGAGCAGTTCTTC
TRBJ2-3 TRBV13 TRBD2 NA CASSTSGGAPDTQYF TGTGCCAGCAGCACTAGCGGGGGGGCCCCAGATACGCAGTATTTT
TRBJ2-3 TRBV5-1 TRBD2 once CASSLGTSGGYADTQYF TGCGCCAGCAGCTTGGGAACTAGCGGGGGGTATGCAGATACGCAGTATTTT
TRBJ2-3 TRBV24-1 TRBD2 NA CATSDPPGLASTDTQYF TGTGCCACCAGTGATCCGCCGGGACTAGCTAGCACAGATACGCAGTATTTT
TRBJ2-1 TRBV15 TRBD2 NA CATEAGGPGNEQFF TGTGCCACCGAAGCGGGAGGGCCGGGGAATGAGCAGTTCTTC
TRBJ1-1 TRBV5-1 TRBD1 NA CASSWDRARNTEAFF TGCGCCAGCAGCTGGGACAGGGCTCGAAACACTGAAGCTTTCTTT
TRBJ1-2 TRBV23-1 TRBD1 NA CASSPWDSNYGYTF TGCGCCAGCAGTCCATGGGACAGTAACTATGGCTACACCTTC
TRBJ2-3 TRBV9 TRBD2 NA CASAEDLGLAGNTDTQYF TGTGCCAGCGCCGAGGATCTGGGACTAGCGGGTAACACAGATACGCAGTATTTT
TRBJ2-3 TRBV15 TRBD1 NA CATSRDMGQGTDTQYF TGTGCCACCAGCAGAGATATGGGACAGGGCACAGATACGCAGTATTTT
TRBJ1-4 TRBV30 TRBD1 NA CAWSSGTVVTNEKLFF TGTGCCTGGAGTTCCGGGACAGTAGTTACTAATGAAAAACTGTTTTTT
TRBJ1-3 TRBV3-1/TRBV3-2 NA NA CASSQGPGNTIYF TGTGCCAGCAGCCAGGGGCCTGGAAACACCATATATTTT